This T cell receptor (beta chain) was documented in a study of T cells in Graves' hyperthyroidism and ophthalmopathy. TCR beta CDR3 region amplification was performed from RNA transcripts. The TCR CDR3 first-round RT-PCR relied on the HTBI primer set. TCRdb re-called the multiplex PCR reads with MiXCR, one entry per CDR3 protein. Found here are fewer than 750,000 distinct CDR3 sequences, under 60% of them singletons; the top ten hold about 7.8%. In its sample, this clonotype was seen many times. The antigen is undetermined. Study results and caveats: Blood held most thyroid clonotypes expanded above 0.001 frequency.

The CDR3 has 17 residues. V lost 8 bases, J lost 2 bases, and 24 bases lay in between. Germline V lookup: CDR1 SGHAT, CDR2 FQDESV (reference sequence). J is TRBJ1-1 and V is TRBV11-1; no clear D gene. Sequencing was performed on peripheral blood or thyroid tissue (not recorded which). This TCR derives from a woman between 18 and 29 years old with Graves' hyperthyroidism. CDR3 sequence (DNA): TGTGCCAGCGGTCCCGACCCTTCGTCGATTTCTAACACTGAAGCTTTCTTT. As protein: CASGPDPSSISNTEAFF.